These T cell receptor beta chains were read from a single sample in a study of control samples from healthy donors and cancer patients. Assay: immunoSEQ multiplex PCR; the TCRdb copy retains only in-frame clones and omits some. The sample has 150,000 to 200,000 clones, and its top ten clones hold 2% to 2.5%. The sample taken for sequencing was blood. The receptors here all came from a young woman in good health. The CDR3 runs from the conserved cysteine through the conserved F or W. D genes are given only for firm matches.

cdr3_aa	cdr3_nt	d_call	v_call	j_call	cdr3_length
CASNRGETDTQYF	TGTGCCAGCAACAGGGGCGAAACAGATACGCAGTATTTT	TRBD1	TRBV7-8	TRBJ2-3	13
CASSDRDSRDTEAFF	TGTGCCAGCAGCGACCGGGACAGCAGGGACACTGAAGCTTTCTTT	TRBD1	TRBV7-9	TRBJ1-1	15
CASSLEGGLAGAGELFF	TGTGCCAGCAGCTTAGAAGGCGGACTAGCGGGGGCCGGGGAGCTGTTTTTT	TRBD2	TRBV13	TRBJ2-2	17
CASSRDRIPYEQYF	TGCGCCAGCAGCCGGGACAGGATCCCCTACGAGCAGTACTTC	TRBD1	TRBV5-1	TRBJ2-7	14
CASSLSGSLYGYTF	TGTGCCAGCAGTTTGAGCGGCTCCTTATATGGCTACACCTTC	.	TRBV28	TRBJ1-2	14
CASSVSRTDTQYF	TGTGCCAGCAGCGTCTCAAGAACAGATACGCAGTATTTT	.	TRBV7-9	TRBJ2-3	13
CASSFDRDGSPLHF	TGTGCCAGCAGTTTTGACAGGGATGGTTCACCCCTCCACTTT	TRBD1	TRBV6-6	TRBJ1-6	14
CASSPGGGANEQFF	TGCGCCAGCAGCCCTGGTGGGGGGGCCAATGAGCAGTTCTTC	.	TRBV5-1	TRBJ2-1	14
CASSPDGESTDTQYF	TGTGCCAGCAGCCCGGATGGGGAGAGCACAGATACGCAGTATTTT	.	TRBV28	TRBJ2-3	15
CASSHLGGPSTEAFF	TGTGCCAGCAGCCATCTCGGGGGGCCGAGCACTGAAGCTTTCTTT	.	TRBV14	TRBJ1-1	15
CASSLVGQGAGYGYTF	TGTGCCAGCAGCTTAGTTGGACAGGGGGCGGGCTATGGCTACACCTTC	TRBD1	TRBV7-6	TRBJ1-2	16
CASSFAPGLAGEQYF	TGTGCCAGCAGTTTCGCCCCGGGACTAGCAGGAGAGCAGTACTTC	TRBD2	TRBV27	TRBJ2-7	15
CASSLRGASYEQYF	TGTGCCAGCAGCTTGCGGGGGGCTTCCTACGAGCAGTACTTC	TRBD2	TRBV7-9	TRBJ2-7	14
CASSQGPSNQETQYF	TGTGCCAGCAGCCAAGGGCCCTCGAACCAAGAGACCCAGTACTTC	.	TRBV3-1/TRBV3-2	TRBJ2-5	15
CASSPYGQGLRLGQPQHF	TGTGCCAGCTCACCATACGGACAGGGGTTACGGTTAGGTCAGCCCCAGCATTTT	TRBD1	TRBV18	TRBJ1-5	18
CASSLSATVEKLFF	TGCGCCAGCAGCTTGTCCGCGACTGTTGAAAAACTGTTTTTT	.	TRBV5-1	TRBJ1-4	14
CASSPRVDGTEAFF	TGTGCCAGCAGCCCCCGAGTGGATGGCACTGAAGCTTTCTTT	.	TRBV7-6	TRBJ1-1	14
CASSPSSQARETQYF	TGTGCCAGCAGTCCGAGTTCGCAGGCTCGAGAGACCCAGTACTTC	.	TRBV11-3	TRBJ2-5	15
CASSLGDKGLYLHF	TGTGCCAGCAGCTTAGGGGACAAAGGACTTTACCTCCACTTT	.	TRBV7-9	TRBJ1-6	14
CAWRTPLPLSSYNSPLHF	TGTGCCTGGAGGACCCCCCTGCCACTGAGCTCCTATAATTCACCCCTCCACTTT	.	TRBV30	TRBJ1-6	18
CASSQNQAGATGELFF	TGTGCCAGCAGCCAGAACCAAGCGGGGGCGACCGGGGAGCTGTTTTTT	TRBD2	TRBV16	TRBJ2-2	16
CASSPEEKGPGGYGYTF	TGTGCCAGCTCACCGGAAGAAAAGGGCCCTGGGGGGTATGGCTACACCTTC	.	TRBV18	TRBJ1-2	17
CASSRTGGTANYGYTF	TGTGCCAGCAGCCGGACCGGGGGCACTGCTAACTATGGCTACACCTTC	.	TRBV3-1/TRBV3-2	TRBJ1-2	16
CASRGLAASTDTQYF	TGTGCCAGCAGGGGACTAGCTGCCAGCACAGATACGCAGTATTTT	TRBD2	TRBV6-4	TRBJ2-3	15
CASSHRGFEQYF	TGTGCCAGCAGCCACAGGGGTTTCGAGCAGTACTTC	.	TRBV14	TRBJ2-7	12
CASSTGTGAYGYTF	TGTGCCAGCAGTACCGGGACAGGGGCCTATGGCTACACCTTC	TRBD1	TRBV28	TRBJ1-2	14
CASSSLGRGGYTF	TGTGCCAGCAGTTCATTAGGGAGGGGGGGCTACACCTTC	.	TRBV27	TRBJ1-2	13
CASSITHEETQYF	TGTGCCAGTAGTATTACCCATGAAGAGACCCAGTACTTC	.	TRBV19	TRBJ2-5	13
CASRSDGNTGELFF	TGTGCCAGCAGATCGGACGGGAACACCGGGGAGCTGTTTTTT	.	TRBV2	TRBJ2-2	14
CASSPGLAGLPYEQYF	TGTGCCAGCAGTCCCGGACTAGCGGGCCTCCCCTACGAGCAGTACTTC	TRBD2	TRBV6-2/TRBV6-3	TRBJ2-7	16
CASSFQFYGYTF	TGTGCCAGCAGTTTCCAGTTCTATGGCTACACCTTC	.	TRBV28	TRBJ1-2	12
CASSPPQPGGLDTQYF	TGTGCCAGCTCACCACCGCAGCCCGGGGGGCTAGATACGCAGTATTTT	.	TRBV18	TRBJ2-3	16
CASSAQYNQPQHF	TGTGCCAGCAGTGCGCAGTACAATCAGCCCCAGCATTTT	.	TRBV12-3/TRBV12-4	TRBJ1-5	13
CASSPHSEGPYEQYF	TGTGCCAGCAGCCCCCATTCGGAGGGCCCCTACGAGCAGTACTTC	.	TRBV7-6	TRBJ2-7	15
CASSLNRDHGYTF	TGTGCCAGCAGCTTAAACAGGGATCATGGCTACACCTTC	.	TRBV7-9	TRBJ1-2	13
CATSDRRTALLYEQYF	TGTGCCACCAGCGATCGTAGGACAGCCCTACTCTACGAGCAGTACTTC	.	TRBV24-1	TRBJ2-7	16
CASSKGSSGNTIYF	TGTGCCAGCAGCAAGGGGTCCTCTGGAAACACCATATATTTT	.	TRBV21-1	TRBJ1-3	14
CASSSGAVPDTQYF	TGCGCCAGCAGCTCGGGCGCGGTCCCAGATACGCAGTATTTT	.	TRBV5-1	TRBJ2-3	14
CASSQGFYGYTF	TGCGCCAGCAGCCAAGGGTTCTATGGCTACACCTTC	.	TRBV4-1	TRBJ1-2	12
CASSSGRGQGNYGYTF	TGTGCCAGCAGTTCGGGTAGGGGACAGGGTAACTATGGCTACACCTTC	TRBD1	TRBV5-4	TRBJ1-2	16
CASSETENYGYTF	TGTGCCAGCAGTGAAACGGAGAACTATGGCTACACCTTC	.	TRBV6-4	TRBJ1-2	13